This note documents a single TCR beta chain sequence. This sample was included in a study of T cells in Graves' hyperthyroidism and ophthalmopathy. Amplified TCR beta CDR3 regions came from RNA transcripts. With the HTBI primer set, the TCR CDR3 went through a first round of RT-PCR. TCRdb called the multiplex PCR reads again in MiXCR, with one record for every CDR3 protein. This sample has a few hundred thousand distinct CDR3 sequences, with around a sixth found just once. Germline loops: CDR1 MDHEN, CDR2 SYDVKM. V lost 10 bases to trimming and J lost 0 bases, with 12 bases between them. There are 13 residues in the CDR3.

This rearrangement joins TRBV28 to TRBJ1-2, with D possibly being TRBD1 (5 bases). This TCR came from a young woman with Graves' hyperthyroidism. The specimen was blood. CDR3 in DNA: TGTGCCAACTTCGACAGCTCTAACTATGGCTACACCTTC. It is translated as CANFDSSNYGYTF.